Sequencing of this TCR beta chain was carried out in a study of radiation and T cells in renal cell carcinoma. The assay was immunoSEQ multiplex PCR, and TCRdb's table has in-frame clones only and misses some. The data hold approximately 120,000 clones, with around 81% observed a single time. Study-level results: Pretreatment tumor biopsies were lacking, so baseline clonotypes are unknown. Top tumor clonotypes rose in blood 2 weeks post-radiation, then contracted.

Germline loops: CDR1 GTSNPN, CDR2 SVGIG (reference sequence). V was cut by 1 base and J by 5 bases, with 14 bases left in between. The CDR3 is 14 residues long. This sample's time point: blood 2 weeks post-SBRT. Described treatment: 15 Gy SBRT to primary tumor, nephrectomy 4 weeks later. Clear cell pathology was present in this patient's renal cell carcinoma. This clone has just a few counts. Its matching antigen is unknown. The sample consisted of blood, taken from a patient whose treatment included radiotherapy and nephrectomy. The chain combines TRBV30 with TRBJ1-2, with D uncertain. The origin of this receptor is a man in his fifties or sixties with renal cell carcinoma. DNA for the CDR3: TGTGCCTGGAGTGGTGTTGAATACGGATATGGCTACACCTTC. Translated, it gives CAWSGVEYGYGYTF.